The 9 T cell receptor beta chains given below trace back to one sample, sequenced in a study of T cells in Graves' hyperthyroidism and ophthalmopathy. The CDR3 regions of TCR beta were amplified from RNA transcripts. During a first-round RT-PCR of the TCR CDR3, the HTBI primer set was used. TCRdb recomputed calls from the multiplex PCR reads with MiXCR, one row per CDR3 protein. Here the sample spans around 760,000 distinct CDR3 sequences, roughly 32% being singletons. Sequences were obtained from blood. These receptors came from a woman in her thirties or forties with Graves' hyperthyroidism.

This clonotype appeared a few times. J is TRBJ1-1 and V is TRBV19; 8 bases map to TRBD1. In germline, CDR1 is LNHDA, CDR2 SQIVND (reference sequence). Trimming cost V 5 bases and J 10 bases; bases outside gene matches: 9. This CDR3 region has 13 residues. As DNA, the CDR3 is TGTGCCAGTAGTGAAGGACAGGGAGAGGTAGCTTTCTTT. Its translation is CASSEGQGEVAFF.

This clonotype has a single count. The J gene is TRBJ2-5, the V gene TRBV5-1; the match to TRBD1 covers 9 bases. The germline gives CDR1 SGHRS, CDR2 YFSETQ. This CDR3 spans 15 amino acids. V lost 4 bases to trimming and J lost 5 bases; unmatched junction nucleotides: 9. The CDR3 region is CASSERTGVEETQYF. As DNA, the CDR3 is TGCGCCAGCAGCGAAAGGACAGGGGTCGAGGAGACCCAGTACTTC.

In the case of this clonotype: The junction does not match germline at one end; this may be a read error. The rearrangement links TRBV4-1 to TRBJ1-2; weak D call: TRBD1 (5 bases). CDR1 MGHRA and CDR2 YSYEKL come from the germline V gene. This CDR3 comprises 14 residues. CDR3 residues: CASSQEQANSGYTF. As DNA, the CDR3 is TGCGCCAGCAGCCAAGAACAGGCGAACTCTGGCTACACCTTC.

The chain carries TRBV12-3 or TRBV12-4 and TRBJ1-1, with 7 bases identical to TRBD1. V was clipped by 11 bases and J by 0 bases; unmatched bases: 6. CDR3 size: 13 residues. CDR3 coding DNA: TGTGCCGATAGGGACAGACTGAACACTGAAGCTTTCTTT. Protein sequence: CADRDRLNTEAFF.

The chain couples TRBV25-1 to TRBJ1-2; D is possibly TRBD1 (5 bases). The germline V and J ends were trimmed by 5 bases and 4 bases, with 20 bases remaining between them. The germline V gene has CDR1 MGHDK and CDR2 SYGVNS. This CDR3 spans 16 amino acids. The CDR3 nucleotides are TGTGCCAGCAGTCCCCCCGGGACTTCGCTATTCTATGGCTACACCTTC. It codes for CASSPPGTSLFYGYTF.

The V call is TRBV4-3, the J call TRBJ1-2, with D tentatively TRBD1 (5 bases). Germline V gives CDR1 LGHNA, CDR2 YSLEER. Trimming cost V 4 bases and J 4 bases, with 13 bases left between them. The CDR3 sequence is 14 residues long. The CDR3 nucleotides read TGCGCCAGCAGCCCCGACGTGGGGGGCTATGGCTACACCTTC. Translated: CASSPDVGGYGYTF.

The rearrangement joins TRBV20-1 to TRBJ2-5; D is possibly TRBD2 (6 bases). V was cut by 2 bases and J by 1 base, with 11 bases left in between. CDR1 is DFQATT, CDR2 SNEGSKA, per germline (reference sequence). This CDR3 is 14 amino acids long. The chain's CDR3 is CSARRGLSQETQYF. The CDR3 DNA sequence: TGCAGTGCTAGACGGGGACTGAGCCAAGAGACCCAGTACTTC.

The chain combines TRBV19 with TRBJ1-2, with 8 nucleotides matching TRBD1. The CDR3 sequence is 13 residues long. The ends lost 3 bases at V and 8 bases at J; junction bases unmatched: 5. In germline, CDR1 is LNHDA, CDR2 SQIVND (reference sequence). The CDR3 DNA sequence: TGTGCCAGTAGTATTGCCAGGGGGCGCGGCTACACCTTC. Translated, it gives CASSIARGRGYTF. Combining the CDR3 with reference TRBV19 and TRBJ1-2 gives the whole variable domain DGGITQSPKYLFRKEGQNVTLSCEQNLNHDAMYWYRQDPGQGLRLIYYSQIVNDFQKGDIAEGYSVSREKKESFPLTVTSAQKNPTAFYLCASSIARGRGYTFGSGTRLTVV.

The chain recombines TRBV6-6 with TRBJ2-7; 10 bases fit TRBD1. Germline V gives CDR1 MNHNY, CDR2 SVGAGI (reference sequence). This CDR3 spans 16 amino acids. Trimming at V came to 2 bases and at J to 0 bases, leaving 4 bases not matched to a gene. DNA for the CDR3: TGTGCCAGCAGTTACCCAAGGGACAGGGGCTCCTACGAGCAGTACTTC. Translated: CASSYPRDRGSYEQYF.